This T cell receptor beta chain derives from a study of control samples from healthy donors and cancer patients. The data were produced by immunoSEQ multiplex PCR, yet TCRdb's version contains in-frame clones alone and is incomplete. Of approximately 100,000 clones listed, around 80% are singletons. V trimming: 2 bases; J trimming: 9 bases; junction bases outside the gene matches: 8. The CDR3 runs to 15 residues. The germline V gene has CDR1 SGDLS and CDR2 YYNGEE. This TCR came from a man aged 60 to 75 in good health. The sample consisted of blood. The J gene is TRBJ1-6, the V gene TRBV9; TRBD1 agrees at 7 bases. CDR3 DNA sequence: TGTGCCAGCAGCGTTTTGGGCCAGGGGGTTTCACCCCTCCACTTT. Translating it yields CASSVLGQGVSPLHF.